The entry that follows covers one T cell receptor beta chain sequence. This clonotype was observed many times. No antigen is known for it. Base qualities are not provided; no much larger clone lies one nucleotide away. For repertoire sequencing, TCR beta CDR3 regions were amplified from RNA transcripts. The first round was an RT-PCR using HTBI primers with the Qiagen OneStep RT-PCR kit, and this first round was followed by a second-round multiplex PCR, then size selection and purification. Sequencing of the libraries was carried out on an Illumina HiSeq2000 in paired-end mode with 100 bp reads. For the original study's pipeline: SOAPnuke was used to process the reads, throwing out any read that had adapters, had uncalled bases, had a mean Phred below 15, or lacked an exact constant-primer or identifier match. COPE v1.2.5 was used to merge high-quality paired reads. Each unique nucleotide sequence was defined as a clonotype, and clonotypes were aligned to IMGT TRB V, D and J references with MiTCR v1.1. The analysis was limited to V-J combinations with a frequency above 0.0001, which together covered 99.2% of repertoires. A TCR clonal expansion and chaos score per V-J combination was defined as the ratio of F50 clonal expansion to chaos observed in the TCRdist matrix. Welch's t-statistics and random forest were used to reduce features to 13 V-J combinations, which were fed into a naive Bayes classifier. The Morisita-Horn index was used to measure how similar the thyroid and blood repertoires were. TCRdb reworked the public reads: Q25 trimming with fastp, MiXCR clone assembly, productive beta chains retained. Entries that share a CDR3 protein sequence are merged under the most common genes and DNA. TCRdb assigned the V and J calls; the authors' analysis was not used. This sample holds 220,000 or so distinct CDR3 sequences; 20% to 25% were observed only once. Of the sample, around 40% is held by the ten largest clones.

The data originate from a study of Graves' ophthalmopathy and Graves' hyperthyroidism (dated by TCRdb to 2016 to 2019). About the full investigation: Peripheral blood samples were taken at the time of initial diagnosis, before any treatment was given. In several hyperthyroidism patients, the T-cell repertoires found in thyroid tissue were compared with those found in blood. Following sampling, methimazole starting at 30 mg daily was administered to hyperthyroidism patients, and high-dose intravenous methylprednisolone was administered to ophthalmopathy patients. The study used signatures of the TCR beta repertoire to tell Graves' ophthalmopathy apart from Graves' hyperthyroidism and to predict which patients would progress to ophthalmopathy. In total, some 130 blood samples were TCR-sequenced: roughly 45 ophthalmopathy, under 80 hyperthyroidism and some 17 hyperthyroidism-to-ophthalmopathy patients. The 90 to 100 discovery patients were randomly split 7:3 into training and test sets. An independent validation cohort was composed of roughly 18 hyperthyroidism patients and about 16 patients who later progressed from hyperthyroidism to ophthalmopathy. To explore V-J signatures that separate ophthalmopathy from hyperthyroidism, a discovery set of about 96 patients was enrolled, consisting of about 45 with ophthalmopathy and roughly 57 with stable hyperthyroidism. General conclusions and limits of the study: No statistical method was used to set the sample size in advance, and the investigators knew which group each participant was assigned to. In cross-validation, the 13-signature model distinguished ophthalmopathy from stable hyperthyroidism with less than 90% sensitivity and approximately 81% specificity, while in the test set the corresponding values were about 79% and 69%. Most of the expanded thyroid clonotypes with a frequency above 0.001 were also detected in blood, and it was suggested that the thyroid immune response may be reflected by blood repertoires. In validation, the model predicted ophthalmopathy progression with 55% to 71% sensitivity and around 72% specificity; around twelve predicted patients were CT-confirmed with GO in a median of approximately 6.2 months.

The germline V gene supplies CDR1 KGHSH and CDR2 LQKENI. The V end loses 5 bases and the J end loses 1 base, and a stretch of 14 bases separates them. CDR3 length: 15 amino acids, cysteine to phenylalanine. Here the CDR3 DNA is all that survives: 45 bases in frame from base 1. Ophthalmopathy patients had moderately to severely active disease, Clinical Activity Score of at least 3, NOSPECS grade of at least 4, and disease duration under 3 months. Patients with other autoimmune diseases, uncontrolled infections, pregnancy or lactation were excluded from the study. Diagnosis was based on clinical symptoms, serum thyroxine, TRAb, thyroid ultrasound and orbital computed tomography. Ficoll-Paque density gradient centrifugation was used to isolate PBMCs from about 10 ml of fresh peripheral blood. Trizol reagent was used to extract the total RNA, and its quality was then checked on an Agilent 2100 Bioanalyzer.

The sequencing input was peripheral blood. The TCR was taken from a woman aged 45-65 years with Graves' ophthalmopathy. Donor details come from another sample of the same person, matched by shared clones. The chain joins TRBV18 to TRBJ1-1; the D gene remains uncertain. The CDR3 has the sequence CASSSGFLGNTEAFF. The nucleotide sequence reads as follows: TGTGCCAGCTCATCGGGTTTTTTAGGGAACACTGAAGCTTTCTTT.